This entry is about one T cell receptor (beta chain). Pregnant or lactating patients were excluded, as were those with uncontrolled infection or other autoimmune disease. The source of the sample is a study of T cells in Graves' hyperthyroidism and ophthalmopathy. From germline, CDR1 is SGHRS and CDR2 YFSETQ. This CDR3 region has 15 residues. V lost 0 bases, J lost 0 bases, and 9 bases lay in between. What was amplified from RNA transcripts were TCR beta CDR3 regions. With the HTBI primer set, the TCR CDR3 went through a first round of RT-PCR. TCRdb fed the multiplex PCR reads into MiXCR, producing one record per CDR3 protein. The sample consists of some 320,000 distinct CDR3 sequences, roughly 13% of them appearing once.

The sequencing sample was made of blood. This clonotype originated in a woman aged 40 to 50 with Graves' ophthalmopathy. J is TRBJ1-1 and V is TRBV5-1; D remains ambiguous. CDR3 protein: CASSLETPMNTEAFF. The CDR3 bases are TGCGCCAGCAGCTTGGAGACACCTATGAACACTGAAGCTTTCTTT.